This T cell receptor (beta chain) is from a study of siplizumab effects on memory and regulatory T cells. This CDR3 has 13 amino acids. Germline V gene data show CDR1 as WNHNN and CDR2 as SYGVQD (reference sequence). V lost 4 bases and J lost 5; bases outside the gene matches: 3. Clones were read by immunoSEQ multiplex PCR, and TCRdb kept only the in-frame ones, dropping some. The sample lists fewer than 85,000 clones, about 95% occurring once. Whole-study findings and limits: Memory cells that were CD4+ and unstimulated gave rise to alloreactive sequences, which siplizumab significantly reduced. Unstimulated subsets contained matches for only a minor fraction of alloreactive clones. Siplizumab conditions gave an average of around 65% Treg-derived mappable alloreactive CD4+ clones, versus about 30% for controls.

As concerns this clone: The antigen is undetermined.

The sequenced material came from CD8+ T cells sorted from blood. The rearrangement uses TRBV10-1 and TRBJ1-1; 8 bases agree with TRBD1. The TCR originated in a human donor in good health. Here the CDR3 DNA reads TGCGCCAGCAGTGGACAGGGGAGGACTGAAGCTTTCTTT. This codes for CASSGQGRTEAFF.